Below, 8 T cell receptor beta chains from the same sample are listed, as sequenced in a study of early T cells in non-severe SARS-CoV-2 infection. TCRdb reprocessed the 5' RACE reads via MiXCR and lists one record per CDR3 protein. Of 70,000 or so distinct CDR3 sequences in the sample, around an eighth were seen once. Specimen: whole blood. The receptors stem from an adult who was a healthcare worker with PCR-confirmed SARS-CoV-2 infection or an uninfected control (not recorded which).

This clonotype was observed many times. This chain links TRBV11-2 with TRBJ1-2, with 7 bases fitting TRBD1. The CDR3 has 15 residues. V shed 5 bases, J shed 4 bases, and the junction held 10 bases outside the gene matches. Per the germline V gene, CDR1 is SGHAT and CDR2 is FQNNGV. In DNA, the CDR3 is TGTGCCAGCAGCCGTAACCCAGGGGGGATCTATGGCTACACCTTC. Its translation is CASSRNPGGIYGYTF.

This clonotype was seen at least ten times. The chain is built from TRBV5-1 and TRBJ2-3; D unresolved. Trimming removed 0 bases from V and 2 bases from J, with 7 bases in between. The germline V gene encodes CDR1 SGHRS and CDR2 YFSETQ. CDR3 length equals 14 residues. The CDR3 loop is CASSLDQATDTQYF. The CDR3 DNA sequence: TGCGCCAGCAGCTTGGATCAGGCCACAGATACGCAGTATTTT.

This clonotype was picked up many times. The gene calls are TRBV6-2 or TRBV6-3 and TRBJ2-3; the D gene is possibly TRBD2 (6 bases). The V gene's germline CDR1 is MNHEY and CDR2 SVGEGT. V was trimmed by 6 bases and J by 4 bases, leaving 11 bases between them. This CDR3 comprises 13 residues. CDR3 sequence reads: CASRRGEADTQYF. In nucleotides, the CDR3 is TGTGCCAGCAGACGCGGGGAGGCAGATACGCAGTATTTT.

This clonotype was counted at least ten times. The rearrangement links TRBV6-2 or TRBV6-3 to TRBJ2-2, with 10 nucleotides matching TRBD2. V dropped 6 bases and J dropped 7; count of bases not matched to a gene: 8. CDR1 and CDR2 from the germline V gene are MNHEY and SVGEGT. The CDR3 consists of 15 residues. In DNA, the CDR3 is TGTGCCAGCAGACGAGGACTAGCGGATGACGGGGAGCTGTTTTTT. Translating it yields CASRRGLADDGELFF.

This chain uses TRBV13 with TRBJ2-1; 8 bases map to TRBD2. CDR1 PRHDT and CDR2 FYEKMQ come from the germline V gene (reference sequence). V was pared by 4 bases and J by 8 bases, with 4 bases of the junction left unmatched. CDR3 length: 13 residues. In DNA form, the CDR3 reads TGTGCCAGCAGCTCCGGGGGGGAGGATGAGCAGTTCTTC. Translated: CASSSGGEDEQFF.

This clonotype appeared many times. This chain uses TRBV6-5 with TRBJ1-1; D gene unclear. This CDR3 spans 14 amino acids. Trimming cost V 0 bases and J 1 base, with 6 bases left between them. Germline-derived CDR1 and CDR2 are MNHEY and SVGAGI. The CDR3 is CASSYSNRNTEAFF. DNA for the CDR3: TGTGCCAGCAGTTACTCGAACAGGAACACTGAAGCTTTCTTT.

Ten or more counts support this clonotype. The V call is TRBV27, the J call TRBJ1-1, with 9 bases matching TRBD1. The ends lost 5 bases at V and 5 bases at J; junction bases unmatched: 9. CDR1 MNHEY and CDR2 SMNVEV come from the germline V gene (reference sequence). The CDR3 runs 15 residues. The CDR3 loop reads CASSIGQGFRTEAFF. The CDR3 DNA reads TGTGCCAGCAGTATAGGACAGGGGTTTAGGACTGAAGCTTTCTTT.

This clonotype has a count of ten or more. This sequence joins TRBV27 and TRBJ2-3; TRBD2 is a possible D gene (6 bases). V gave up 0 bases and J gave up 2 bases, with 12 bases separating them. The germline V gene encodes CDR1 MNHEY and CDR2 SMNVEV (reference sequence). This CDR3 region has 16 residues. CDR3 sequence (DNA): TGTGCCAGCAGTTTATCACGGGCGGGATACACAGATACGCAGTATTTT. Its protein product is CASSLSRAGYTDTQYF.